Given below is one T cell receptor (beta chain) in context. This specimen comes from a study of blood T cell repertoires in COVID-19. Turning to the study itself: The study drew acute and convalescent COVID-19 samples from the United States, Italy and Spain. Sources were T cells, B-cell-depleted T cells, or PBMCs; the material itself was cDNA or gDNA.

The V end was cut by 5 bases, the J end by 8 bases, with 13 bases between. This CDR3 spans 13 amino acids. CDR1 KGHSH and CDR2 LQKENI come from the germline V gene. As processed by the authors: Amplifying reference gene primers gave estimates of nucleated cell counts. The table came from immunoSEQ multiplex PCR; TCRdb's copy has only in-frame clones and leaves some out. That table gives V, J and clone size, and the DNA gave D and trimming. This table holds under 250,000 clones, 86% found once. Sequencing was done on a sample of peripheral blood. The origin of this receptor is a man at least 80 years old with acute or convalescent COVID-19. The rearrangement joins TRBV18 to TRBJ1-5; D remains unclear. The CDR3 spells CASSASEPKPQHF. The CDR3 coding sequence is TGTGCCAGCTCAGCAAGTGAGCCCAAGCCCCAGCATTTT.